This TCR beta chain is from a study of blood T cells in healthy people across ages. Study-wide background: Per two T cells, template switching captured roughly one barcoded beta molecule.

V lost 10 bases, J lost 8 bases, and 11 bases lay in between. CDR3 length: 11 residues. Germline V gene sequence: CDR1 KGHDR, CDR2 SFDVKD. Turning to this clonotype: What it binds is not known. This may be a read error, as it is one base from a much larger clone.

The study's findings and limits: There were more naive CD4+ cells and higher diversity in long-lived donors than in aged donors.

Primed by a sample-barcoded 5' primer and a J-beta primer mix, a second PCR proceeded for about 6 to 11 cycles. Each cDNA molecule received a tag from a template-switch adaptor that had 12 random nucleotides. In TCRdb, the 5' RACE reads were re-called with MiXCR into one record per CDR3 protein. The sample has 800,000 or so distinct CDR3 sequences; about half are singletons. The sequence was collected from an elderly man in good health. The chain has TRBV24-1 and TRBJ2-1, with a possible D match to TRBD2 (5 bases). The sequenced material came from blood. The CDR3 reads CATGVADEQFF. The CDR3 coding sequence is TGTGCCACGGGAGTCGCGGATGAGCAGTTCTTC.